The present T cell receptor beta chain was sequenced within a study of blood T cell dynamics during melanoma immunotherapy (dated by TCRdb to the early 2020s). Looking at the study overall: Patients with metastatic melanoma were treated with first-line pembrolizumab or nivolumab plus ipilimumab as standard of care in the United Kingdom. To identify early correlates of response, the study profiled peripheral T cell receptor repertoires in patients with metastatic melanoma before and after one cycle of checkpoint inhibitor therapy. The training cohort was made up of consecutive patients, while a further independent group of patients from the same centre was pooled to form an external validation set.

This clone was picked up one time. Its antigen has not been determined. Base qualities are not provided; no much larger clone lies one nucleotide away. Broader findings and caveats from the paper: The relatively small sample size was acknowledged as something that could potentially limit how far the results can be generalized. The study was unable to establish whether the T cell clones driving the repertoire changes were melanoma-specific or instead reflected general immune activation. Patients who later achieved disease control showed a bifurcated PBMC repertoire reorganization at W3, with increased clonality or increased diversity, unlike progressors.

CDR1 is given as SNHLY and CDR2 as FYNNEI, both from the germline V gene. V lost 4 bases and J lost 2 bases; the stretch between them is 2 bases long. From its cysteine to its phenylalanine, the CDR3 spans 11 amino acids. The read is trimmed to its CDR3 DNA, 33 bases read in frame from base 1. In light of the paper, this sample's time point label describes: pre-treatment baseline. Blood samples were taken at two points: before treatment (T0) and at week 3 (W3), which came after the first cycle of checkpoint blockade. Except for a couple of patients with rapid clinical progression, response was assessed 12 weeks after the first infusion by RECIST 1.1; disease control meant complete response, partial response or stable disease. Any patient who had received prior systemic cancer treatment, was on concomitant immunosuppressant therapy or had synchronous other active malignancies was excluded. To track both circulating cells and T cell turnover, TCR beta was sequenced from bulk PBMC as well as from plasma cell-free DNA. Lymphoprep and SepMate tubes were used to isolate PBMC from blood, and red cell lysis was then performed. QIAamp DNA Blood Mini kits were used to extract DNA from PBMC and sorted T cell subsets.

A fixed 350 ng of DNA was loaded for every bulk PBMC sample. TCR beta CDR3 sequences were amplified from genomic DNA using the immunoSEQ TCRb Assay kit according to manufacturer instructions. The KAPA Library Quantification Kit for Illumina platforms was used to quantify the pooled libraries by qPCR. Pooled libraries were clustered at roughly 0.6-1.2 pM and sequenced on an Illumina NextSeq 500. In the authors' own workflow: The TCR data were analyzed using immunoSEQ ANALYZER and the R LymphoSeq package. A rearrangement efficiency score was calculated as productive divided by the sum of productive and non-productive CDR3 sequences. Clonality was measured with the Gini coefficient and diversity with the Renyi index at alpha=1, and both measures were compared pairwise between timepoints within each patient. In LymphoSeq, clonal relatedness was computed using an edit distance of 3, and repertoire similarity was computed using the Bhattacharyya coefficient. To classify response, a linear discriminant analysis based on week-3 changes in clonality and diversity was built using the R MASS and caret packages. The clones in this table, taken by TCRdb from immuneACCESS, are in-frame only. Not every clone is retained; where verified, under half of the shortfall comes from an unresolved V gene, and the cause of the rest is unknown. The V and J calls and the clone size are those of that table, but D and trimming were determined from the DNA. The sample table holds under 15,000 clones, of which about 86% were seen once. About 4.3% of the sample is taken by the ten largest.

This TCR was recovered from a human donor with melanoma. This material consisted of blood, taken from a patient treated with checkpoint blockade. This chain joins TRBV2 to TRBJ2-5; no D gene can be assigned with confidence. The CDR3 protein is CASSGQETQYF. Read as DNA, the sequence is TGTGCCAGCAGTGGACAAGAGACCCAGTACTTC.